Presented here are 14 T cell receptor beta chains from one specimen sequenced in a study of blood T cell repertoires in COVID-19. Measured with immunoSEQ multiplex PCR; TCRdb has only the in-frame clones, and not every one. This sample carries fewer than 400,000 clones, 90% of them seen once, and the ten largest clones take roughly 2.8%. Sequenced material: peripheral blood. Receptors were obtained from a woman in her thirties with COVID-19, enrolled during active disease.

The rearrangement links TRBV11-2 to TRBJ1-5; TRBD1 aligns across 8 bases. The length of the CDR3 is 14 residues. Trimming at V came to 1 base and at J to 4 bases, leaving 0 bases not matched to a gene. The germline V gene has CDR1 SGHAT and CDR2 FQNNGV. The CDR3 DNA reads TGTGCCAGCAGCTTAGGACAGGGGAATCAGCCCCAGCATTTT. As protein: CASSLGQGNQPQHF.

The chain employs TRBV5-1 and TRBJ1-3, with unresolved D. The germline V gene encodes CDR1 SGHRS and CDR2 YFSETQ. Deletions cut 6 bases from V and 3 bases from J, with 13 bases between. There are 14 residues in the CDR3. CDR3 sequence reads: CASKREEVGNTIYF. The CDR3 DNA follows: TGCGCCAGCAAGAGGGAGGAGGTTGGAAACACCATATATTTT.

The V and J genes are TRBV7-8 and TRBJ2-5, with D possibly TRBD2 on 6 matching bases. Germline assignment: CDR1 SGHVS and CDR2 FQNEAQ. The V end was cut by 5 bases, the J end by 5 bases, with 9 bases between. This CDR3 region has 12 residues. CDR3 sequence: CASSREFETQYF. CDR3 in DNA: TGTGCCAGCAGCCGGGAGTTCGAGACCCAGTACTTC.

The chain recombines TRBV6-5 with TRBJ1-2; TRBD1 is a possible D gene (6 bases). Germline assignment: CDR1 MNHEY and CDR2 SVGAGI. The CDR3 runs 16 residues. Trimming cost V 4 bases and J 6 bases, with 21 bases left between them. Here the CDR3 reads CASSSSGGRVANGYTF. As DNA, the CDR3 is TGTGCCAGCAGTTCCTCCGGGGGGCGCGTGGCAAATGGCTACACCTTC.

The chain is built from TRBV7-9 and TRBJ1-1; D remains ambiguous. V lost 0 bases and J 0 bases, leaving 8 bases between the germline ends. The CDR3 has 15 residues. Per the germline V gene, CDR1 is SEHNR and CDR2 is FQNEAQ (reference sequence). The CDR3 DNA is TGTGCCAGCAGCTTAGCAGGGAGCATGAACACTGAAGCTTTCTTT. As protein: CASSLAGSMNTEAFF.

The chain is built from TRBV5-6 and TRBJ2-5; 7 bases are shared with TRBD1. Per germline, CDR1 SGHDT and CDR2 YYEEEE. Trimming took 4 bases from V and 3 from J; bases not matched to a gene: 12. This CDR3 has 16 residues. In DNA, the CDR3 is TGTGCCAGCAGCAGAGGGTGGGGGACAGACGAAGAGACCCAGTACTTC. Protein product: CASSRGWGTDEETQYF. Based on the CDR3 plus reference TRBV5-6 and TRBJ2-5, the full variable domain is DAGVTQSPTHLIKTRGQQVTLRCSPKSGHDTVSWYQQALGQGPQFIFQYYEEEERQRGNFPDRFSGHQFPNYSSELNVNALLLGDSALYLCASSRGWGTDEETQYFGPGTRLLVL.

The chain carries TRBV27 and TRBJ2-7, with 12 bases identical to TRBD2. There are 14 residues in the CDR3. The junction had 2 bases not matched to a gene; V was cut back by 6 bases and J by 2 bases. Germline V gives CDR1 MNHEY, CDR2 SMNVEV (reference sequence). DNA for the CDR3: TGTGCCAGCAGCCGACTAGCGGGGGCCTACGAGCAGTACTTC. Its translation is CASSRLAGAYEQYF.

This clone was seen only once. The rearrangement links TRBV15 to TRBJ2-1; D is undetermined. The V end was cut by 2 bases, the J end by 9 bases, with 11 bases between. Germline V gene data show CDR1 as LNHNV and CDR2 as YYDKDF (reference sequence). The CDR3 runs 13 residues. CDR3 loop: CATSRSETSEQFF. The CDR3 nucleotides are TGTGCCACCAGCAGATCTGAAACCAGTGAGCAGTTCTTC.

The chain combines TRBV3-1 (or the pseudogene TRBV3-2) with TRBJ2-7; possible D gene TRBD1, 7 bases. Germline V CDR1 and CDR2: LGHDT, YNNKEL (reference sequence). Trimming stripped 1 base from V and 4 bases from J, with 11 bases between. This CDR3 comprises 14 residues. CDR3 amino acids: CASSQGGDRYEQYF. The CDR3 DNA reads as TGTGCCAGCAGCCAAGGGGGGGACAGATACGAGCAGTACTTC.

The chain combines TRBV19 with TRBJ1-1, with 7 bases fitting TRBD1. Germline V CDR1 and CDR2: LNHDA, SQIVND (reference sequence). This CDR3 has 12 residues. V was clipped by 6 bases and J by 8 bases; unmatched bases: 6. The CDR3 coding sequence is TGTGCCAGTAGCCGACAGGGTGCAGAAGCTTTCTTT. Translating gives CASSRQGAEAFF.

Regarding this clone: One end of the junction varies from germline; a read error may be responsible. The chain recombines TRBV12-3 or TRBV12-4 with TRBJ1-2; D is undetermined. The CDR3 is 12 amino acids. CDR3 DNA: TGTGCCAGCAGTCTAGCCCCGGGAGGCTACACCTTC. Translation: CASSLAPGGYTF.

The chain employs TRBV7-9 and TRBJ1-2; D unclear. CDR3 length: 16 amino acids. Germline V CDR1 and CDR2: SEHNR, FQNEAQ (reference sequence). V dropped 5 bases and J dropped 8 bases, with 24 bases sitting between them. CDR3 DNA sequence: TGTGCCAGCAGCGAGATAGCAGATGCAATCCACGGGGGCTACACCTTC. Translation: CASSEIADAIHGGYTF.

This chain joins TRBV27 and TRBJ1-1; tentatively, D is TRBD1 (6 bases). This CDR3 contains 16 residues. Per the germline V gene, CDR1 is MNHEY and CDR2 is SMNVEV (reference sequence). V lost 4 bases and J 1 base, leaving 16 bases between the germline ends. The CDR3 DNA sequence: TGTGCCAGCAGTTCCCAGGGGCGAAGTGGGAACACTGAAGCTTTCTTT. Translated, it gives CASSSQGRSGNTEAFF.

A single count supports this clone. Within the sample, other DNA sequences also encode this same CDR3. The chain combines TRBV19 with TRBJ1-5; TRBD1 matches 7 bases. The germline gives CDR1 LNHDA, CDR2 SQIVND (reference sequence). The V segment lost 5 bases and the J segment 2 bases; nucleotides outside the gene matches: 0. The CDR3 covers 13 residues. The chain's CDR3 is CASSGTGNQPQHF. DNA for the CDR3: TGTGCCAGTAGTGGGACAGGCAATCAGCCCCAGCATTTT.